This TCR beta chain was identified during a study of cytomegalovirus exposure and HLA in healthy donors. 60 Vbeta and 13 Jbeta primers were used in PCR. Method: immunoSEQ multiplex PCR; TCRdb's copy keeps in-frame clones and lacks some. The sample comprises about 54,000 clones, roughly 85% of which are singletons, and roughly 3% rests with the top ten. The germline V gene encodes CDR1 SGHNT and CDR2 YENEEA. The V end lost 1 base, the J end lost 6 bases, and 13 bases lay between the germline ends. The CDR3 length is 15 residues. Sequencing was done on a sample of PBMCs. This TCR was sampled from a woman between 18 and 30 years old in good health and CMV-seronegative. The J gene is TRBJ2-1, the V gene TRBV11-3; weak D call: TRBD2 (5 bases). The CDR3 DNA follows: TGTGCCAGCAGCTTAGGGGTGGGAGTTGTCAATGAGCAGTTCTTC. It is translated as CASSLGVGVVNEQFF.